Shown below are 4 T cell receptor beta chains from a single sample sequenced in a study of long-term antiretroviral therapy in people with HIV. An immunoSEQ assay, version v3.0, was performed at survey level. Assay used: immunoSEQ multiplex PCR; TCRdb lists only in-frame clones, some missing. Of about 25,000 clones listed, approximately 83% are singletons. This specimen was unsorted PBMCs, taken 1.2 years after starting antiretroviral therapy. All receptors come from a man aged 45-65 years with HIV.

The rearrangement uses TRBV4-1 and TRBJ2-2; a weak D match, TRBD1 (5 bases). Germline CDR1 and CDR2: MGHRA and YSYEKL. This CDR3 has 14 amino acids. Trimming shortened V by 5 bases and J by 5 bases, and 12 bases separated the two germline ends. CDR3: CASSTRRVTGELFF. CDR3 in DNA: TGCGCCAGCAGCACACGCAGGGTTACCGGGGAGCTGTTTTTT.

This rearrangement joins TRBV5-1 to TRBJ1-1; the D is unclear. V gave up 1 base and J gave up 1 base, with 8 bases separating them. Germline CDR1 is SGHRS and CDR2 is YFSETQ. The CDR3 is 14 residues long. CDR3 bases: TGCGCCAGCAGCTTGACAGCACCGAACACTGAAGCTTTCTTT. This encodes CASSLTAPNTEAFF.

The rearrangement joins TRBV10-3 to TRBJ2-1; D not certain. The CDR3 spans 17 residues. V shed 0 bases and J shed 9 bases, with 21 bases lying between them. Germline V gives CDR1 ENHRY, CDR2 SYGVKD. CDR3 DNA: TGTGCCATCAGTGAGTCGATTGGGTGGGCGAGCTCAGCTGAGCAGTTCTTC. Amino acid sequence: CAISESIGWASSAEQFF.

The chain recombines TRBV7-9 with TRBJ1-3; D call uncertain. V was trimmed by 1 base and J by 0 bases, leaving 13 bases between them. The CDR3 runs 17 residues. Germline V gives CDR1 SEHNR, CDR2 FQNEAQ (reference sequence). CDR3 nucleotide sequence: TGTGCCAGCAGCTTAGAAGTCTCCGGAAGCTCTGGAAACACCATATATTTT. Amino acids: CASSLEVSGSSGNTIYF.